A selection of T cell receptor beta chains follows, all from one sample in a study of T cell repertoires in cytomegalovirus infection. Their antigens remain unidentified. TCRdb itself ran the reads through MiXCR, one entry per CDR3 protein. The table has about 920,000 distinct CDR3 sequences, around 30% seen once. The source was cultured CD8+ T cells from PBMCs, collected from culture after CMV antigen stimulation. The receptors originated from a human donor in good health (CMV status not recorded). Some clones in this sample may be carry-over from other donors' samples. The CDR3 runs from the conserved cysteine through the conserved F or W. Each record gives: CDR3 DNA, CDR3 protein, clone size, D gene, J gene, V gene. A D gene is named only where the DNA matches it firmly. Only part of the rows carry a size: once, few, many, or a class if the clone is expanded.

CDR3 DNA: TGTGCCAGCAGCTTCGGGGGTTTCTCCTATAATTCACCCCTCCACTTT
CDR3 protein: CASSFGGFSYNSPLHF
clone size: .
D gene: .
J gene: TRBJ1-6
V gene: TRBV13

CDR3 DNA: TGTGCCAGCAGCCAAAAGACAGTTCCCTTCTATACGCAGTATTTT
CDR3 protein: CASSQKTVPFYTQYF
clone size: few
D gene: .
J gene: TRBJ2-3
V gene: TRBV28

CDR3 DNA: TGCAGCGTTATCGGGAGCTACGAGCAGTACTTC
CDR3 protein: CSVIGSYEQYF
clone size: few
D gene: .
J gene: TRBJ2-7
V gene: TRBV29-1

CDR3 DNA: TGTGCCAGCAGCCGGGACAAATCCTACGAGCAGTACTTC
CDR3 protein: CASSRDKSYEQYF
clone size: .
D gene: .
J gene: TRBJ2-7
V gene: TRBV5-4

CDR3 DNA: TGTGCCAGCCGGGGGGGAAAGAGGCAGCCCCAGCATTTT
CDR3 protein: CASRGGKRQPQHF
clone size: few
D gene: .
J gene: TRBJ1-5
V gene: TRBV6-1

CDR3 DNA: TGCGCCAGCAGCCAAGATCAGTTACGTGGGACAGGGGAGGAGGGCTACACCTTC
CDR3 protein: CASSQDQLRGTGEEGYTF
clone size: few
D gene: TRBD1
J gene: TRBJ1-2
V gene: TRBV4-1

CDR3 DNA: TGTGCCAGCAGCCAAGGACGTTCGAACACCGGGGAGCTGTTTTTT
CDR3 protein: CASSQGRSNTGELFF
clone size: .
D gene: .
J gene: TRBJ2-2
V gene: TRBV3-1

CDR3 DNA: TGTGCCAGCAGTTTAGAAGGGCGAACGAGGCGGGAGACCCAGTACTTC
CDR3 protein: CASSLEGRTRRETQYF
clone size: few
D gene: .
J gene: TRBJ2-5
V gene: TRBV27

CDR3 DNA: TGCGCCAGCAGCCAAGATCCCCAGGGGGTTAATGAAAAACTGTTTTTT
CDR3 protein: CASSQDPQGVNEKLFF
clone size: .
D gene: TRBD1
J gene: TRBJ1-4
V gene: TRBV4-1

CDR3 DNA: TGCAGTGCTAGAGGTCTCGATGGCTACACCTTC
CDR3 protein: CSARGLDGYTF
clone size: few
D gene: .
J gene: TRBJ1-2
V gene: TRBV20-1

CDR3 DNA: TGTGCCAGCAGCACGGACAGGGAGGGGCCGCGGAACACTGAAGCTTTCTTT
CDR3 protein: CASSTDREGPRNTEAFF
clone size: many
D gene: TRBD1
J gene: TRBJ1-1
V gene: TRBV12-3/TRBV12-4

CDR3 DNA: TGTGCCAGCAGCCAAGAACCTCTGGACAGCCTAGCCAAAAACATTCAGTACTTC
CDR3 protein: CASSQEPLDSLAKNIQYF
clone size: .
D gene: .
J gene: TRBJ2-4
V gene: TRBV3-1

CDR3 DNA: TGTGCCAGCAGCAAGTGGACAGGGAACTACGAGCAGTACTTC
CDR3 protein: CASSKWTGNYEQYF
clone size: few
D gene: TRBD1
J gene: TRBJ2-7
V gene: TRBV4-2

CDR3 DNA: TGCAGTGCTATTGCTGCGACGGGTTACACTGAAGCTTTCTTT
CDR3 protein: CSAIAATGYTEAFF
clone size: few
D gene: .
J gene: TRBJ1-1
V gene: TRBV20-1

CDR3 DNA: TGTGCCAGTAGTATAACAGGAGGGGAATTGAACACTGAAGCTTTCTTT
CDR3 protein: CASSITGGELNTEAFF
clone size: many
D gene: .
J gene: TRBJ1-1
V gene: TRBV19

CDR3 DNA: TGTGCCAGCAGCTTAGCGCGAGGGGCGGGGGCCAACGTCCTGACTTTC
CDR3 protein: CASSLARGAGANVLTF
clone size: many
D gene: .
J gene: TRBJ2-6
V gene: TRBV7-9

CDR3 DNA: TGTGCCAGCAGCCCGCCGGGACCCGGTATAGCCAAAAACATTCAGTACTTC
CDR3 protein: CASSPPGPGIAKNIQYF
clone size: few
D gene: .
J gene: TRBJ2-4
V gene: TRBV7-9

CDR3 DNA: TGTGCCAGCAGTGAGGACAGAATCAATACCGGGGAGCTGTTTTTT
CDR3 protein: CASSEDRINTGELFF
clone size: .
D gene: .
J gene: TRBJ2-2
V gene: TRBV6-6

CDR3 DNA: TGTGCTAGTGGTTTAGGGACTAGTACAGATACGCAGTATTTT
CDR3 protein: CASGLGTSTDTQYF
clone size: .
D gene: TRBD2
J gene: TRBJ2-3
V gene: TRBV12-5

CDR3 DNA: TGTGCCAGCCCACCACCGCAGGTTATGAACACCGGGGAGCTGTTTTTT
CDR3 protein: CASPPPQVMNTGELFF
clone size: few
D gene: .
J gene: TRBJ2-2
V gene: TRBV7-9

CDR3 DNA: TGCAGTGCTAGAGGCGGTAGCGGGGGGGTACAGACAGATACGCAGTATTTT
CDR3 protein: CSARGGSGGVQTDTQYF
clone size: once
D gene: TRBD2
J gene: TRBJ2-3
V gene: TRBV20-1

CDR3 DNA: TGCGCCAGCGCCTATGGAGCACAGAAATTCTATGGCTACACCTTC
CDR3 protein: CASAYGAQKFYGYTF
clone size: few
D gene: .
J gene: TRBJ1-2
V gene: TRBV4-1

CDR3 DNA: TGCAGCGTTGAAGATCGAAACGGTGGGGCCTATGGCTACACCTTC
CDR3 protein: CSVEDRNGGAYGYTF
clone size: .
D gene: .
J gene: TRBJ1-2
V gene: TRBV29-1

CDR3 DNA: TGTGCCAGCAGCTTAAAGGACGGAAACAATGAGCAGTTCTTC
CDR3 protein: CASSLKDGNNEQFF
clone size: .
D gene: .
J gene: TRBJ2-1
V gene: TRBV7-4

CDR3 DNA: TGTGCCAGCAGCTTAGAACCAGATACGCAGTATTTT
CDR3 protein: CASSLEPDTQYF
clone size: many
D gene: .
J gene: TRBJ2-3
V gene: TRBV12-3/TRBV12-4

CDR3 DNA: TGTGCCAGCAGCGAACTAGCGGGGGGGCTCAATGAGCAGTACTTC
CDR3 protein: CASSELAGGLNEQYF
clone size: .
D gene: TRBD2
J gene: TRBJ2-7
V gene: TRBV2

CDR3 DNA: TGCGCCAGCAGCCAAGAGTGGGAAGATGACTCCTACGAGCAGTACTTC
CDR3 protein: CASSQEWEDDSYEQYF
clone size: few
D gene: .
J gene: TRBJ2-7
V gene: TRBV4-1

CDR3 DNA: TGTGCCAGCAGCCCCGGCGGGACCTCGGCATACGAGCAGTACTTC
CDR3 protein: CASSPGGTSAYEQYF
clone size: few
D gene: .
J gene: TRBJ2-7
V gene: TRBV7-6

CDR3 DNA: TGTGCCAGCAGTGAGGGACCGAGCTATGGCTACACCTTC
CDR3 protein: CASSEGPSYGYTF
clone size: .
D gene: .
J gene: TRBJ1-2
V gene: TRBV6-2/TRBV6-3

CDR3 DNA: TGTGCCAGCAACATACAGGGAAAGGATTTTGAAGCTTTCTTT
CDR3 protein: CASNIQGKDFEAFF
clone size: .
D gene: .
J gene: TRBJ1-1
V gene: TRBV6-1

CDR3 DNA: TGTGCCAGCAGTTTCACGGGACAGGGGTCGGACATTCAGTACTTC
CDR3 protein: CASSFTGQGSDIQYF
clone size: .
D gene: TRBD1
J gene: TRBJ2-4
V gene: TRBV6-1

CDR3 DNA: TGTGCCAGCAGCTTTCCGGACAGGGGAAGGGACACTGAAGCTTTCTTT
CDR3 protein: CASSFPDRGRDTEAFF
clone size: many
D gene: TRBD1
J gene: TRBJ1-1
V gene: TRBV7-9

CDR3 DNA: TGTGCCACCAGCAAGAACAGAGGGCCTAATGAAAAACTGTTTTTT
CDR3 protein: CATSKNRGPNEKLFF
clone size: .
D gene: .
J gene: TRBJ1-4
V gene: TRBV15

CDR3 DNA: TGTGCCATCAGAGGCCGGGACAGGGCGGAGACCCAGTACTTC
CDR3 protein: CAIRGRDRAETQYF
clone size: .
D gene: TRBD1
J gene: TRBJ2-5
V gene: TRBV10-3

CDR3 DNA: TGTGTCAGCAGCTTAGCGGGACGTCGTGAAAAACTGTTTTTT
CDR3 protein: CVSSLAGRREKLFF
clone size: .
D gene: .
J gene: TRBJ1-4
V gene: TRBV7-6

CDR3 DNA: TGTGCCAGCAGCTTAAGTGGTCGAGCACTGTTTTTT
CDR3 protein: CASSLSGRALFF
clone size: .
D gene: .
J gene: TRBJ1-4
V gene: TRBV7-6

CDR3 DNA: TGTGCCAGCAGGCATTTCGGCGGGGACTACAATGAGCAGTTCTTC
CDR3 protein: CASRHFGGDYNEQFF
clone size: few
D gene: .
J gene: TRBJ2-1
V gene: TRBV12-3/TRBV12-4

CDR3 DNA: TGTGCCAGCAGTTTATTGGGACTAGCAAGCAGTAAGGGGAACACAGATACGCAGTATTTT
CDR3 protein: CASSLLGLASSKGNTDTQYF
clone size: .
D gene: TRBD2
J gene: TRBJ2-3
V gene: TRBV12-3/TRBV12-4

CDR3 DNA: TGTGCCATCAGTGAGGGATTAGCCCATAACTATGGCTACACCTTC
CDR3 protein: CAISEGLAHNYGYTF
clone size: few
D gene: .
J gene: TRBJ1-2
V gene: TRBV10-3

CDR3 DNA: TGTGCCAGTACTCTGGGGGTATTCACAGATACGCAGTATTTT
CDR3 protein: CASTLGVFTDTQYF
clone size: .
D gene: .
J gene: TRBJ2-3
V gene: TRBV19

CDR3 DNA: TGCGCCAGCAGCCATTTCCTAGGGGAGCTGTTTTTT
CDR3 protein: CASSHFLGELFF
clone size: .
D gene: .
J gene: TRBJ2-2
V gene: TRBV4-3

CDR3 DNA: TGTGCCAGCAGTTTTATAGCGGGGGGGCCCGGGGAGCTGTTTTTT
CDR3 protein: CASSFIAGGPGELFF
clone size: .
D gene: TRBD2
J gene: TRBJ2-2
V gene: TRBV27

CDR3 DNA: TGCAGTGCGGCCGGCGGGGTTATAACGCAGTATTTT
CDR3 protein: CSAAGGVITQYF
clone size: .
D gene: .
J gene: TRBJ2-3
V gene: TRBV20-1

CDR3 DNA: TGTGCCAGTACCCCTTGGAGGGACCTCATGAACACTGAAGCTTTCTTT
CDR3 protein: CASTPWRDLMNTEAFF
clone size: .
D gene: .
J gene: TRBJ1-1
V gene: TRBV19

CDR3 DNA: TGTGCCAGCAGTTACGAAGCCGGGGGGGCCAACGTCCTGACTTTC
CDR3 protein: CASSYEAGGANVLTF
clone size: few
D gene: .
J gene: TRBJ2-6
V gene: TRBV6-2/TRBV6-3

CDR3 DNA: TGTGCCAGCAGTGAAGCTCCTAGCGGGGCAGATACGCAGTATTTT
CDR3 protein: CASSEAPSGADTQYF
clone size: .
D gene: TRBD2
J gene: TRBJ2-3
V gene: TRBV2

CDR3 DNA: TGTGCCAGCAGTTCTAAGCGGACAGGGGGCTACGACGAGCAGTACTTC
CDR3 protein: CASSSKRTGGYDEQYF
clone size: .
D gene: TRBD1
J gene: TRBJ2-7
V gene: TRBV27

CDR3 DNA: TGTGCCAGCAGCTTTAGGGCGGGGGCGACCGAATTAGCCAAAAACATTCAGTACTTC
CDR3 protein: CASSFRAGATELAKNIQYF
clone size: .
D gene: .
J gene: TRBJ2-4
V gene: TRBV7-8

CDR3 DNA: TGTGCCAGCAGTTACGGCAGGTTTCATCAGCCCCAGCATTTT
CDR3 protein: CASSYGRFHQPQHF
clone size: .
D gene: .
J gene: TRBJ1-5
V gene: TRBV6-5

CDR3 DNA: TGTGCCAGCAGCCCGAAGAAGGGGGGTAATGAGCAGTTCTTC
CDR3 protein: CASSPKKGGNEQFF
clone size: .
D gene: .
J gene: TRBJ2-1
V gene: TRBV4-2

CDR3 DNA: TGTGCCAGCAGCTCCCTTGGGGGGGTGGGCACAGATACGCAGTATTTT
CDR3 protein: CASSSLGGVGTDTQYF
clone size: few
D gene: TRBD2
J gene: TRBJ2-3
V gene: TRBV7-2

CDR3 DNA: TGTGCCAGTAGAGGTACAGGGTTCTCTAATGAAAAACTGTTTTTT
CDR3 protein: CASRGTGFSNEKLFF
clone size: .
D gene: .
J gene: TRBJ1-4
V gene: TRBV7-4

CDR3 DNA: TGTGCCAGCAGCTTAGCAAGGGGCGGGGGATCCTACAATGAGCAGTTCTTC
CDR3 protein: CASSLARGGGSYNEQFF
clone size: .
D gene: TRBD2
J gene: TRBJ2-1
V gene: TRBV11-1

CDR3 DNA: TGCAGTGCTAGCTCTAGCGGGGGTTACAATGAGCAGTTCTTC
CDR3 protein: CSASSSGGYNEQFF
clone size: few
D gene: TRBD2
J gene: TRBJ2-1
V gene: TRBV20-1

CDR3 DNA: TGTGCCAGTAGTATATCGGGACTCTCTCGAGGTGAGCAGTTCTTC
CDR3 protein: CASSISGLSRGEQFF
clone size: .
D gene: .
J gene: TRBJ2-1
V gene: TRBV19

CDR3 DNA: TGTGCCAGCAGCTTAGTATGGACCTCGAACACCGGGGAGCTGTTTTTT
CDR3 protein: CASSLVWTSNTGELFF
clone size: .
D gene: .
J gene: TRBJ2-2
V gene: TRBV7-9

CDR3 DNA: TGCAGTGCTCCGTGGACAGGAGGGGATGAGCAGTTCTTC
CDR3 protein: CSAPWTGGDEQFF
clone size: .
D gene: .
J gene: TRBJ2-1
V gene: TRBV20-1